The source of this T cell receptor beta chain is a study of shared clonotypes between healthy human individuals. The CDR3 covers 12 residues. V lost 0 bases and J 8 bases, leaving 10 bases between the germline ends. The germline CDR1 and CDR2 sequences are SQVTM and ANQGSEA. The data were produced by immunoSEQ multiplex PCR, yet TCRdb's version contains in-frame clones alone and is incomplete. Found here are a few million clones, over 90% of them singletons; the top ten hold around 0.4%. The sequenced sample was naive CD4+ T cells from PBMCs. Subset reported: CD45RA+ positively selected. The receptor comes from a man aged 18-30 years in good health. Some clones in this sample may be carry-over from other donors' samples. The chain is built from TRBV29-1 and TRBJ1-1; D not resolved. The CDR3 reads CSVEDLPTEAFF. The CDR3 DNA sequence: TGCAGCGTTGAAGATCTACCCACCGAAGCTTTCTTT.